Shown below are 20 T cell receptor beta chains from a single sample sequenced in a study of cytomegalovirus exposure and HLA in healthy donors (dated by TCRdb to the late 2010s). The library was made by the immunoSEQ multiplex PCR assay. For the multiplex PCR, a mixture combining 60 forward primers for TCR Vbeta segments and 13 reverse primers for TCR Jbeta segments was used. TCRdb limited this immuneACCESS table to in-frame rearrangements with V and J called. A share of clones is missing; checked studies link under half to unresolved V genes, and the rest is unexplained. Across this sample there are roughly 200,000 clones, with about 80% seen only once. The ten most abundant clones make up under 0.85% of the sample. Sequenced sample: PBMCs. The receptors originated from a boy aged 5 to 17 in good health and CMV-seronegative.

The CDR3 sequence is CASSDRAGGGYGYTF. The CDR3 nucleotides read TGTGCCAGCAGTGACAGGGCAGGGGGAGGCTATGGCTACACCTTC. The chain is built from TRBV6-4 and TRBJ1-2; 7 positions match TRBD1. The CDR3 is 15 amino acids. The germline V gene has CDR1 MRHNA and CDR2 SNTAGT. V trimming: 2 bases; J trimming: 4 bases; junction bases outside the gene matches: 7.

This rearrangement joins TRBV15 to TRBJ1-5; a weak D match, TRBD1 (5 bases). CDR1 LNHNV and CDR2 YYDKDF come from the germline V gene (reference sequence). CDR3 length: 15 amino acids. V was shortened by 1 base and J by 9 bases, with 16 bases between the two germline ends. The CDR3 DNA follows: TGTGCCACCAGCAGAGGCGGGGACCGCTCTTGGCCCCAGCATTTT. This sequence encodes CATSRGGDRSWPQHF.

The chain uses TRBV4-1 and TRBJ1-5; 7 nucleotides match TRBD1. The trim removed 4 bases at V and 7 bases at J, leaving 16 bases unmatched. CDR3 length equals 17 residues. Germline V gives CDR1 MGHRA, CDR2 YSYEKL. The DNA of the CDR3 is TGCGCCAGCAGCCCGGACGAGCTGGGACAGCTTCACCAGCCCCAGCATTTT. This encodes CASSPDELGQLHQPQHF.

The V and J genes are TRBV11-3 and TRBJ2-7, with 8 positions matching TRBD2. Looked up from germline, CDR1 is SGHNT and CDR2 is YENEEA. Trimming cost V 8 bases and J 5 bases; bases outside gene matches: 11. This CDR3 is built from 14 residues. Here the CDR3 DNA reads TGTGCCAGCCGGAGAAGCGGGAGCGTGGACGAGCAGTACTTC. Protein: CASRRSGSVDEQYF.

The chain couples TRBV30 to TRBJ2-7; TRBD2 is a possible D gene (5 bases). V was shortened by 8 bases and J by 2 bases, with 19 bases between the two germline ends. The CDR3 runs 14 residues. Germline V gene sequence: CDR1 GTSNPN, CDR2 SVGIG (reference sequence). This CDR3 is CAADSEADPYEQYF. For the CDR3, the DNA is TGTGCCGCGGATTCGGAGGCGGATCCCTACGAGCAGTACTTC.

The DNA for the CDR3 is TGTGCCAGCAGCTTGGGGACAGGAACTTATAGCAATCAGCCCCAGCATTTT. Encoded protein: CASSLGTGTYSNQPQHF. The chain has TRBV5-6 and TRBJ1-5, with 7 bases fitting TRBD1. Losses at the gene ends were 0 bases for V and 0 bases for J; bases not matched to a gene: 6. CDR1 is SGHDT and CDR2 is YYEEEE in the germline V gene. The CDR3 is 17 amino acids.

This chain uses TRBV10-3 with TRBJ2-3; 9 nucleotides line up with TRBD1. The V gene end was trimmed by 7 bases and the J gene end by 5 bases; junction bases not matched to a gene: 4. The CDR3 runs to 13 residues. CDR1 is ENHRY, CDR2 SYGVKD, per germline. The DNA of the CDR3 is TGTGCCATCACCAAGGACAGGGGAGATACGCAGTATTTT. This codes for CAITKDRGDTQYF.

This clone came up a few times. This chain connects TRBV7-9 to TRBJ1-1, with unresolved D. V was clipped by 7 bases and J by 0 bases, with 12 bases between them. The CDR3 is 14 residues long. CDR1 and CDR2 from the germline V gene are SEHNR and FQNEAQ (reference sequence). In nucleotides, the CDR3 is TGTGCCAGCAACAGAAACACGTTGAACACTGAAGCTTTCTTT. Translation: CASNRNTLNTEAFF.

The chain joins TRBV4-2 to TRBJ2-1; 7 nucleotides match TRBD1. After removal of 1 base from V and 3 bases from J, the junction contained 3 bases not matched to a gene. Germline V gene lookup returns CDR1 LGHNA and CDR2 YNFKEQ. The CDR3 consists of 15 residues. CDR3 sequence reads: CASSQAGGDYNEQFF. CDR3 bases: TGTGCCAGCAGCCAAGCAGGGGGAGACTACAATGAGCAGTTCTTC.

In this sample, this clone turned up a few times. This chain joins TRBV10-3 and TRBJ2-1; possibly TRBD1 for D (6 bases). Germline CDR1 ENHRY, CDR2 SYGVKD. This CDR3 comprises 10 residues. Trimming took off 11 bases at V and 8 bases at J, with 10 bases between the two ends. CDR3 nucleotides: TGTGCCTCACAGGGAGATGAGCAGTTCTTC. Encoded protein: CASQGDEQFF.

The chain links TRBV4-1 to TRBJ1-1; D is perhaps TRBD1 (6 bases). CDR1 is MGHRA and CDR2 is YSYEKL in the germline V gene. V lost 2 bases and J lost 0, with 10 bases in between. There are 15 residues in the CDR3. The CDR3, as DNA: TGCGCCAGCAGCCAATCGACAGGAATGAACACTGAAGCTTTCTTT. Translated, it gives CASSQSTGMNTEAFF.

The J gene is TRBJ2-5, the V gene TRBV29-1; 8 bases align to TRBD2. Germline CDR1 reads SQVTM; CDR2 reads ANQGSEA. The CDR3 length is 15 residues. The ends lost 5 bases at V and 4 bases at J; junction bases unmatched: 12. The DNA for the CDR3 is TGCAGCGTTTATTCCCGAGCGGGAGAGGGAGAGACCCAGTACTTC. This sequence encodes CSVYSRAGEGETQYF.

The rearrangement uses TRBV21-1 and TRBJ2-5; the table's D call of TRBD1 was not tested on the DNA. TRBV21-1 is an annotated pseudogene. The CDR3 is 13 residues long. The CDR3 bases are TGTGCCAGCAGCATGGGGGCAGTAGAGACCCAGTACTTC. Amino acids: CASSMGAVETQYF.

The gene calls are TRBV5-1 and TRBJ2-7; 9 nucleotides line up with TRBD1. Germline V gives CDR1 SGHRS, CDR2 YFSETQ. V lost 2 bases and J lost 5; bases outside the gene matches: 5. The CDR3 consists of 14 residues. In nucleotides, the CDR3 is TGCGCCAGCAGCTTCGGACAGGGGAGGAACGAGCAGTACTTC. Translated, it gives CASSFGQGRNEQYF.

The genes are TRBV14 and TRBJ2-7; TRBD1 might be the D (5 bases). Trimming stripped 4 bases from V and 0 bases from J, with 7 bases between. Germline V lookup: CDR1 SGHDN, CDR2 FVKESK. There are 13 residues in the CDR3. Here the CDR3 reads CASSRQISYEQYF. The CDR3 DNA reads TGTGCCAGCAGCCGACAGATCTCCTACGAGCAGTACTTC.

The chain combines TRBV19 with TRBJ1-2; tentatively, D is TRBD1 (5 bases). Trimming removed 7 bases from V and 0 bases from J, with 15 bases in between. Germline values: CDR1 LNHDA, CDR2 SQIVND (reference sequence). The CDR3 runs 15 residues. The CDR3 loop reads CASTDQGLANYGYTF. DNA of the CDR3: TGTGCCAGTACCGATCAGGGCTTAGCTAACTATGGCTACACCTTC.

This chain uses TRBV2 with TRBJ1-5, with D maybe TRBD1 (6 bases). The CDR3 covers 14 residues. Germline V gene sequence: CDR1 SNHLY, CDR2 FYNNEI. V lost 6 bases, J lost 3 bases, and 12 bases lay in between. The DNA for the CDR3 is TGTGCCAGCAGCGTTACAGGGACCAATCAGCCCCAGCATTTT. Amino acids: CASSVTGTNQPQHF.

The J gene is TRBJ1-4, the V gene TRBV4-2, with 7 positions matching TRBD1. This CDR3 has 15 amino acids. Trimming at V came to 0 bases and at J to 4 bases, leaving 2 bases not matched to a gene. Germline V CDR1 and CDR2: LGHNA, YNFKEQ. The CDR3 region has the DNA TGTGCCAGCAGCCAAGAGACAGGGATTAATGAAAAACTGTTTTTT. Protein sequence: CASSQETGINEKLFF.

CDR3: CATSREGIGTEGKQFF. For the CDR3, the DNA is TGTGCCACCAGCAGAGAGGGGATAGGGACAGAGGGGAAGCAGTTCTTC. The genes are TRBV15 and TRBJ2-1; TRBD1 matches at 7 bases. The V segment lost 0 bases and the J segment 11 bases; nucleotides outside the gene matches: 13. This CDR3 has 16 residues. Germline V gene sequence: CDR1 LNHNV, CDR2 YYDKDF (reference sequence).

This clone was detected once. The chain couples TRBV6-5 to TRBJ1-1; weak D call: TRBD1 (5 bases). The CDR3 has 14 amino acids. From germline, CDR1 is MNHEY and CDR2 SVGAGI. The ends were cut back, 2 bases at V and 1 base at J, with 8 bases in the middle. CDR3 nucleotides: TGTGCCAGCAGTTACCGAAGGGGGAACACTGAAGCTTTCTTT. This translates into CASSYRRGNTEAFF.